This TCR beta chain was profiled in a study of blood T cell repertoires in COVID-19. Background on the study: Samples of COVID-19 (acute and convalescent) were obtained from the United States, Italy and Spain. From T cells, B-cell-depleted T cells, or PBMCs came the material, which was cDNA or gDNA.

Original processing notes: Reference gene primers were amplified, and this amplification served to estimate nucleated cell counts. Clones were sequenced by immunoSEQ multiplex PCR, and TCRdb holds only the in-frame ones, with some missing. Clone size and V and J calls were adopted from that table, with D and trimming inferred from the DNA. The sample carries more than 9,500 clones, roughly 90% recorded once. Sequencing used peripheral blood. The TCR sequence derives from a man in his 70s with active COVID-19.

CDR3 amino acids: CASLRTSAGANVLTF. The CDR3 DNA is TGTGCCTCCCTCCGCACTAGCGCTGGGGCCAACGTCCTGACTTTC. The chain combines TRBV2 with TRBJ2-6, with TRBD2 matching over 7 bases. The germline CDR1 and CDR2 sequences are SNHLY and FYNNEI. V gave up 11 bases and J gave up 2 bases; unmatched junction bases: 9. This CDR3 has 15 residues.